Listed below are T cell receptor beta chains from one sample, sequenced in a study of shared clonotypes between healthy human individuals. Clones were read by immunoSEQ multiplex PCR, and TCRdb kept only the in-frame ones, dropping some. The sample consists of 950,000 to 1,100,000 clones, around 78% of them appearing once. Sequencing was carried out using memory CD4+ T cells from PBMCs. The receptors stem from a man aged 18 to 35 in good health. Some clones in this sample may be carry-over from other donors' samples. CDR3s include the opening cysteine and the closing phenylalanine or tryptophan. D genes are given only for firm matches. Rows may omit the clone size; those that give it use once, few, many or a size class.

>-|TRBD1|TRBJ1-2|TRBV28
CASRAPGTGVYGYTF
TGTGCCAGCAGAGCCCCCGGGACAGGGGTCTATGGCTACACCTTC
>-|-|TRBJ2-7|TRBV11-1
CASSSLGSSYEQYF
TGTGCCAGCAGCTCCCTAGGGAGCTCCTACGAGCAGTACTTC
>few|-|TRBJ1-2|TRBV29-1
CSVRGTDNRDQDGYTF
TGCAGCGTCCGCGGGACGGACAACCGTGACCAGGATGGCTACACCTTC
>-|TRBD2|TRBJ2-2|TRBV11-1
CASSPFSSGRGNTGELFF
TGTGCCAGCAGCCCCTTCTCTAGCGGGAGGGGGAACACCGGGGAGCTGTTTTTT
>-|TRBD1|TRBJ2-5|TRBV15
CATSRNGQALETQYF
TGTGCCACCAGCAGAAACGGACAGGCCTTAGAGACCCAGTACTTC
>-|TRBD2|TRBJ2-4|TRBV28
CASGALYRGLAEGNIQYF
TGTGCCAGCGGGGCCCTATACAGGGGACTAGCGGAGGGAAACATTCAGTACTTC
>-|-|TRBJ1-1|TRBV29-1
CSAGFHRQGALNTEAFF
TGCAGCGCTGGGTTTCATAGGCAGGGAGCTTTGAACACTGAAGCTTTCTTT
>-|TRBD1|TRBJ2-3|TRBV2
CASRAAYRGVTDTQYF
TGTGCCAGCAGGGCAGCTTACAGGGGAGTCACAGATACGCAGTATTTT
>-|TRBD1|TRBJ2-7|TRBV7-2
CASSTGTVTYEQYF
TGTGCCAGCAGCACCGGGACAGTTACCTACGAGCAGTACTTC
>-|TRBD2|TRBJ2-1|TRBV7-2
CASSFTPGLVSEQFF
TGTGCCAGCAGCTTTACACCGGGACTAGTGTCCGAGCAGTTCTTC
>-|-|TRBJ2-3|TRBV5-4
CASSLGGSGADTQYF
TGTGCCAGCAGCTTGGGGGGGTCCGGGGCAGATACGCAGTATTTT
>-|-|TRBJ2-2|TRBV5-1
CASSLGRSVNTGELFF
TGCGCCAGCAGCTTAGGCAGGTCGGTGAACACCGGGGAGCTGTTTTTT
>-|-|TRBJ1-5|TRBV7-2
CASSLVGPANQPQHF
TGTGCCAGCAGCTTAGTCGGGCCGGCTAATCAGCCCCAGCATTTT
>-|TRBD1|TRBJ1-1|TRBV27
CASSSSRQGKNTEAFF
TGTGCCAGCAGTTCGTCTCGACAGGGAAAGAACACTGAAGCTTTCTTT
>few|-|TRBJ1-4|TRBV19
CASSYTSYNEKLFF
TGTGCCAGTAGTTATACCAGCTACAATGAAAAACTGTTTTTT
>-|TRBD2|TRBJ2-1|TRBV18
CASSPQTSGMYNEQFF
TGTGCCAGCTCACCACAAACTAGCGGGATGTACAATGAGCAGTTCTTC
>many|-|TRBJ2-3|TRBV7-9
CASSEKAGTQYF
TGTGCCAGCAGCGAAAAGGCGGGTACGCAGTATTTT
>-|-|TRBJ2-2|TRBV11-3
CASSLRPGTSGELFF
TGTGCCAGCAGCTTGAGGCCAGGGACTTCCGGGGAGCTGTTTTTT
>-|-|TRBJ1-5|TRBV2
CASRGGRGPDRQPQHF
TGTGCCAGCAGGGGCGGACGGGGCCCAGACCGGCAGCCCCAGCATTTT
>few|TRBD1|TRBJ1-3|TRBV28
CASSLRTGMSGNTIYF
TGTGCCAGCAGTCTCCGGACAGGGATGTCAGGAAACACCATATATTTT
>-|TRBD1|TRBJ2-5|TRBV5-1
CASTDGQGKVETQYF
TGCGCCAGCACCGACGGACAGGGAAAGGTGGAGACCCAGTACTTC
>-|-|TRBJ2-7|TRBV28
CASAALGPYEQYF
TGTGCCAGCGCAGCCCTGGGGCCCTACGAGCAGTACTTC
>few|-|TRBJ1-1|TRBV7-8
CASSLGGSGTEAFF
TGTGCCAGCAGCTTAGGGGGTTCGGGCACTGAAGCTTTCTTT
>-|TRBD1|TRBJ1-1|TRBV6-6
CASSAWGTANTEAFF
TGTGCCAGCAGTGCGTGGGGGACAGCGAACACTGAAGCTTTCTTT
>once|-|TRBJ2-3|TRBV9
CASSVRGAPSTDTQYF
TGTGCCAGCAGCGTCAGGGGGGCACCAAGCACAGATACGCAGTATTTT
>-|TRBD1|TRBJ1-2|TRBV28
CASSFRGTEGYTF
TGTGCCAGCAGTTTTCGCGGGACAGAAGGCTACACCTTC
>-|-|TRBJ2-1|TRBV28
CASSSNEQFF
TGTGCCAGCAGTAGCAATGAGCAGTTCTTC
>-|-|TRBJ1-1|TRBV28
CASRQTGLRTTEAFF
TGTGCCAGCAGACAAACAGGGTTGCGAACCACTGAAGCTTTCTTT
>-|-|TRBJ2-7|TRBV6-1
CASTAGVRGHEQYF
TGTGCCAGCACCGCCGGGGTTAGAGGCCACGAGCAGTACTTC
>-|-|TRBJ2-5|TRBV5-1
CASSPGARGGETQYF
TGCGCCAGCAGCCCAGGGGCCAGGGGAGGGGAGACCCAGTACTTC
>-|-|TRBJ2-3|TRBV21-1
CASRPGGAADTQYF
TGTGCCAGCAGGCCAGGGGGCGCCGCAGATACGCAGTATTTT
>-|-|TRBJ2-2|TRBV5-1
CASSRTVANTGELFF
TGCGCCAGCAGCCGGACGGTCGCGAACACCGGGGAGCTGTTTTTT
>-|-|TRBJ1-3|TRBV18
CASSPEQVLNTIYF
TGTGCCAGCTCACCAGAACAGGTTCTCAACACCATATATTTT
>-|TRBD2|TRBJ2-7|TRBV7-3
CASSLQAGAYEQYF
TGTGCCAGCAGCTTACAAGCGGGAGCCTACGAGCAGTACTTC
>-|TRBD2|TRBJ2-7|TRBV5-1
CASRSTGTSGTGEQYF
TGCGCCAGCAGGTCTACAGGGACTAGCGGGACGGGAGAGCAGTACTTC
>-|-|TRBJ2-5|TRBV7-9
CASSELVETQYF
TGTGCCAGCAGCGAGCTCGTAGAAACCCAGTACTTC
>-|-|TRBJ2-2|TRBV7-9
CASGADTGELFF
TGTGCCAGCGGGGCAGACACCGGGGAGCTGTTTTTT
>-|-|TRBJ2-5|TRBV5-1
CASSYGQWETQYF
TGCGCCAGCAGTTACGGACAGTGGGAGACCCAGTACTTC
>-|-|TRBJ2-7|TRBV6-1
CASNQYPGPFYEQYF
TGTGCCAGCAATCAGTATCCTGGACCCTTTTACGAGCAGTACTTC
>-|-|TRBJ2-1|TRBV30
CAWTSGRTYNEQFF
TGTGCCTGGACCAGCGGCCGAACCTACAATGAGCAGTTCTTC
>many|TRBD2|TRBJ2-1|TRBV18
CASSPSGAGEENEQFF
TGTGCCAGCTCCCCGTCGGGAGCGGGAGAAGAGAATGAGCAGTTCTTC
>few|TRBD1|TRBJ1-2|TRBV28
CASSIPGGHYGYTF
TGTGCCAGCAGTATACCAGGGGGCCACTATGGCTACACCTTC